What follows are 27 T cell receptor beta chains derived from one specimen sequenced in a study of response to subunit inactivated influenza vaccine (dated by TCRdb to 2017 to 2018). Library preparation used RT-PCR. Sequencer: Illumina HiSeq 2500. TCRdb reran the public reads through fastp at Q25 and MiXCR, keeping productive beta chains. All rows with the same CDR3 protein become a single entry with the most common DNA and genes. The sample table holds a few hundred thousand distinct CDR3 sequences, of which about a fifth were seen once. Roughly 10% of the sample belongs to the ten largest clones. The specimen comprised PBMCs from blood, sampled less than 22 months after vaccination. These receptor sequences come from a man aged 50 to 75 who received an inactivated influenza vaccine. Donor details come from another sample of the same person, matched by shared clones.

The J gene is TRBJ2-4, the V gene TRBV20-1; TRBD1 matches 8 bases. The CDR3 covers 15 residues. Losses at the gene ends were 7 bases for V and 3 bases for J; bases not matched to a gene: 11. Germline assignment: CDR1 DFQATT and CDR2 SNEGSKA (reference sequence). CDR3 DNA sequence: TGCAGTGTCCCGGACAGGGTGGATGGCAAAAACATTCAGTACTTC. Encoded protein: CSVPDRVDGKNIQYF.

This CDR3 reads CASSIRGPGELFF. The CDR3 DNA reads TGTGCCAGCAGTATCAGGGGGCCTGGGGAGCTGTTTTTT. The chain uses TRBV28 and TRBJ2-2; 8 bases align to TRBD1. Losses at the gene ends were 5 bases for V and 8 bases for J; bases not matched to a gene: 4. The CDR3 has 13 residues. CDR1 and CDR2 (germline): MDHEN, SYDVKM.

The rearrangement uses TRBV12-3 or TRBV12-4 and TRBJ1-1; D is unresolved. Trimming took off 6 bases at V and 1 base at J, with 12 bases between the two ends. This CDR3 contains 14 residues. CDR3 DNA sequence: TGTGCCAGCAGGGGAGAAGGTGAGAACACTGAAGCTTTCTTT. Translated, it gives CASRGEGENTEAFF.

The chain couples TRBV29-1 to TRBJ2-7; TRBD2 matches at 10 bases. CDR3 length equals 16 residues. Trimming cost V 4 bases and J 2 bases; bases outside gene matches: 11. Germline CDR1 is SQVTM and CDR2 is ANQGSEA. CDR3: CSVVSYGLAVTYEQYF. Here the CDR3 DNA reads TGCAGCGTTGTCTCCTACGGACTAGCGGTAACCTACGAGCAGTACTTC.

The table lists this clonotype with many counts. The V gene is TRBV6-5, the J gene TRBJ1-5; D gene unclear. The germline V gene has CDR1 MNHEY and CDR2 SVGAGI. This CDR3 comprises 14 residues. With 1 base removed from V and 5 bases from J, the gap between germline ends came to 9 bases. In DNA form, the CDR3 reads TGTGCCAGCAGTTACTATAGCAGTTATCAGCCCCAGCATTTT. Amino acid sequence: CASSYYSSYQPQHF.

In this sample, this clonotype turned up a few times. The CDR3 coding sequence is TGTGCCACCCAAGGTTACGGGCTCGAGCAGTACTTC. It specifies CATQGYGLEQYF. The chain recombines TRBV28 with TRBJ2-7; D uncertain. Germline CDR1 reads MDHEN; CDR2 reads SYDVKM. The V and J ends lost 10 bases and 6 bases respectively, with 16 bases between them. The CDR3 contains 12 residues.

This chain links TRBV5-1 with TRBJ2-7; D is perhaps TRBD1 (5 bases). Trimming pared 0 bases from V and 3 bases from J, leaving 7 bases between. Per the germline V gene, CDR1 is SGHRS and CDR2 is YFSETQ. This CDR3 region has 13 residues. The CDR3: CASSLEDNYEQYF. DNA for the CDR3: TGCGCCAGCAGCTTGGAGGACAACTACGAGCAGTACTTC.

This clonotype was counted between two and nine times. The CDR3 DNA reads as TGTGCCAGCAGCTTGTTCTCCGGGTTGGAAGCTTTCTTT. It is translated as CASSLFSGLEAFF. This chain uses TRBV5-5 with TRBJ1-1; D not certain. Germline CDR1 is SGHKS and CDR2 is YYEKEE (reference sequence). The germline V and J ends were trimmed by 1 base and 8 bases, with 12 bases remaining between them. The CDR3 is made up of 13 amino acids.

This clonotype turned up a few times. V and J are TRBV12-3 or TRBV12-4 and TRBJ1-5, with TRBD1 as a possible D gene (5 bases). The CDR3 covers 15 residues. V lost 7 bases and J lost 7, with 20 bases in between. The CDR3 is CASNAFGGVEQPQHF. The CDR3 coding sequence is TGTGCCAGCAACGCCTTTGGGGGAGTAGAGCAGCCCCAGCATTTT.

This clonotype was found a few times. The J gene is TRBJ1-2, the V gene TRBV7-8; D perhaps matches TRBD1 (6 bases). Per germline, CDR1 SGHVS and CDR2 FQNEAQ. V lost 0 bases and J lost 4, with 12 bases in between. The CDR3 extends over 15 amino acids. The CDR3 region has the DNA TGTGCCAGCAGCTTAGCAGGCAGGGGAAGCTATGGCTACACCTTC. Translated, it gives CASSLAGRGSYGYTF.

This clonotype was seen many times. V usage is TRBV29-1 and J usage is TRBJ1-2; no clear D gene. V was cut by 7 bases and J by 5 bases, with 14 bases left in between. Germline V gene sequence: CDR1 SQVTM, CDR2 ANQGSEA. CDR3 length equals 12 residues. Here the CDR3 reads CSALNSYYGYTF. DNA for the CDR3: TGCAGCGCCCTTAACAGCTATTATGGCTACACCTTC. Full variable domain (remainder filled in from reference TRBV29-1 and TRBJ1-2): SAVISQKPSRDICQRGTSLTIQCQVDSQVTMMFWYRQQPGQSLTLIATANQGSEATYESGFVIDKFPISRPNLTFSTLTVSNMSPEDSSIYLCSALNSYYGYTFGSGTRLTVV.

The rearrangement links TRBV6-2 or TRBV6-3 to TRBJ2-7, with 9 bases that match TRBD1. The CDR3 totals 15 residues. V gave up 5 bases and J gave up 6 bases; unmatched junction bases: 11. Germline-derived CDR1 and CDR2 are MNHEY and SVGEGT. The CDR3, as DNA: TGTGCCAGCAGTCCAAGACAGGGGGGAGGCTCCGAGCAGTACTTC. Amino acid sequence: CASSPRQGGGSEQYF.

This clonotype showed up just once. The rearrangement uses TRBV6-2 or TRBV6-3 and TRBJ1-5; D is undetermined. CDR3 size: 13 residues. The germline CDR1 and CDR2 sequences are MNHEY and SVGEGT. Trimming left V 7 bases short and J 6 bases short, with 13 bases between. The CDR3 spells CASTGSYSQPQHF. CDR3 in DNA: TGTGCCAGCACGGGGAGTTACAGTCAGCCCCAGCATTTT.

A few counts support this clonotype. The chain combines TRBV27 with TRBJ1-4; perhaps TRBD1 as D (6 bases). V was pared by 5 bases and J by 4 bases, with 17 bases between. Looked up from germline, CDR1 is MNHEY and CDR2 is SMNVEV (reference sequence). This CDR3 has 16 residues. Here the CDR3 reads CASSARHRVLNEKLFF. Here the CDR3 DNA reads TGTGCCAGCAGTGCAAGACACAGGGTCCTTAATGAAAAACTGTTTTTT.

This clonotype has at least ten counts. The V and J genes are TRBV2 and TRBJ2-3; tentative D call: TRBD1 (5 bases). This CDR3 has 14 residues. Germline CDR1 reads SNHLY; CDR2 reads FYNNEI. V was pared by 3 bases and J by 6 bases, with 13 bases between. In nucleotides, the CDR3 is TGTGCCAGCAGTGAGGGGCAGAGGTGGGATACGCAGTATTTT. Protein: CASSEGQRWDTQYF.

This clonotype was counted at least ten times. CDR3 residues: CSANGGSNQPQHF. The DNA of the CDR3 is TGCAGTGCCAATGGTGGTAGCAATCAGCCCCAGCATTTT. V and J are TRBV20-1 and TRBJ1-5; no reliable D call. Trimming left V 6 bases short and J 0 bases short, with 9 bases between. The CDR3 runs 13 residues. Per the germline V gene, CDR1 is DFQATT and CDR2 is SNEGSKA (reference sequence).

The chain links TRBV7-9 to TRBJ1-2; D gene uncertain. This CDR3 is built from 13 residues. V shed 5 bases and J shed 8 bases, with 15 bases lying between them. Looked up from germline, CDR1 is SEHNR and CDR2 is FQNEAQ (reference sequence). The DNA of the CDR3 is TGTGCCAGCAGCCCTCCGGGGTTTCAAGGCTACACCTTC. Residues: CASSPPGFQGYTF.

The rearrangement joins TRBV18 to TRBJ1-6; D ambiguous. The CDR3 totals 14 residues. Trimming shortened V by 3 bases and J by 8 bases, and 11 bases separated the two germline ends. Germline CDR1 KGHSH, CDR2 LQKENI. The CDR3 reads CASSPPGGYSPLHF. The CDR3 nucleotides are TGTGCCAGCTCACCCCCAGGCGGGTATTCACCCCTCCACTTT.

This clonotype appeared many times. The chain couples TRBV18 to TRBJ2-7, with 7 bases matching TRBD1. Unmatched junction bases numbered 8, after V lost 6 bases and J lost 0 bases. CDR3 length: 15 residues. Germline V gene data show CDR1 as KGHSH and CDR2 as LQKENI. The CDR3 bases are TGTGCCAGCTCGCGAGGGACAGCCGACTCCTACGAGCAGTACTTC. Protein: CASSRGTADSYEQYF.

In this sample, this clonotype turned up a few times. V gene TRBV25-1 combines with J gene TRBJ2-5; D is unclear. Germline V gives CDR1 MGHDK, CDR2 SYGVNS. CDR3 length: 12 amino acids. V gave up 8 bases and J gave up 1 base, with 8 bases separating them. For the CDR3, the DNA is TGTGCCAGCGGCCCACTCCAAGAGACCCAGTACTTC. It translates to CASGPLQETQYF.

This clonotype was counted between two and nine times. CDR3 amino acids: CASSQGDPGNQPQHF. The CDR3 DNA is TGTGCCAGCAGCCAAGGGGACCCGGGCAATCAGCCCCAGCATTTT. This chain joins TRBV3-1 and TRBJ1-5; D possibly corresponds to TRBD1 (5 bases). Germline V gene lookup returns CDR1 LGHDT and CDR2 YNNKEL (reference sequence). V lost 1 base to trimming and J lost 2 bases, with 9 bases between them. The CDR3 has 15 residues.

This clonotype was found a few times. This rearrangement joins TRBV5-1 to TRBJ1-4; 7 bases map to TRBD1. There are 14 residues in the CDR3. The J segment lost 8 bases and the V segment lost 0 bases, leaving 4 bases of the junction unmatched. Germline values: CDR1 SGHRS, CDR2 YFSETQ. The CDR3 spells CASSLEGAWEKLFF. The CDR3 DNA follows: TGCGCCAGCAGCTTGGAGGGGGCGTGGGAAAAACTGTTTTTT.

This clonotype is categorized as medium-sized. The chain recombines TRBV29-1 with TRBJ1-4; TRBD1 might be the D (5 bases). Germline V gene lookup returns CDR1 SQVTM and CDR2 ANQGSEA. The CDR3 sequence is 13 residues long. V was cut by 4 bases and J by 5 bases, with 11 bases left in between. The CDR3 sequence is CSVGGAPNEKLFF. The DNA of the CDR3 is TGCAGCGTTGGTGGGGCTCCAAATGAAAAACTGTTTTTT.

This clonotype was seen a handful of times. The CDR3, as DNA: TGTGCCAGCTCACCAACGATTACCCGGGACTGGCCCCATGGCTACACCTTC. Translation gives CASSPTITRDWPHGYTF. J is TRBJ1-2 and V is TRBV18, with D maybe TRBD1 (5 bases). The CDR3 is 17 amino acids. Per the germline V gene, CDR1 is KGHSH and CDR2 is LQKENI. The V and J ends lost 2 bases and 6 bases respectively, with 22 bases between them.

This clonotype was counted a few times. The CDR3 region is CASSPNRNIQYF. DNA for the CDR3: TGTGCCAGCAGCCCGAACAGAAACATTCAGTACTTC. The chain is built from TRBV28 and TRBJ2-4, with D hard to call. Trimming removed 6 bases from V and 6 bases from J, with 9 bases in between. CDR3 length: 12 residues. Germline-derived CDR1 and CDR2 are MDHEN and SYDVKM.

This rearrangement joins TRBV6-1 to TRBJ2-5, with TRBD2 matching over 11 bases. Unmatched junction bases numbered 6, after V lost 7 bases and J lost 5 bases. Looked up from germline, CDR1 is MNHNS and CDR2 is SASEGT. The CDR3 runs to 14 residues. CDR3 protein: CASKRLAGTETQYF. The CDR3, as DNA: TGTGCCAGCAAGAGACTAGCGGGAACGGAGACCCAGTACTTC.

The rearrangement uses TRBV12-3 or TRBV12-4 and TRBJ2-2; weak D call: TRBD2 (6 bases). The CDR3 covers 15 residues. With 7 bases removed from V and 8 bases from J, the gap between germline ends came to 20 bases. The CDR3 loop is CASKEGPLLGGELFF. The DNA for the CDR3 is TGTGCCAGCAAGGAGGGACCCCTACTCGGGGGGGAGCTGTTTTTT.